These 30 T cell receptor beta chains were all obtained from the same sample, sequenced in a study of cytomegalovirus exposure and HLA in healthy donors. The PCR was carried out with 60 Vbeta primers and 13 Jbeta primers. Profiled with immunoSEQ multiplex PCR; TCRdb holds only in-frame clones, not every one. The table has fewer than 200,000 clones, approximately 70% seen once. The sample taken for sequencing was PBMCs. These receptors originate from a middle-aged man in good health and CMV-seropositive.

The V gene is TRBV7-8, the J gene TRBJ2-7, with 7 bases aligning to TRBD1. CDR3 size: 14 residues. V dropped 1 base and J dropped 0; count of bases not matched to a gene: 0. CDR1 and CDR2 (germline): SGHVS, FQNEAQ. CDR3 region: CASSLGTGSYEQYF. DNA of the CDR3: TGTGCCAGCAGCTTAGGGACAGGCTCCTACGAGCAGTACTTC.

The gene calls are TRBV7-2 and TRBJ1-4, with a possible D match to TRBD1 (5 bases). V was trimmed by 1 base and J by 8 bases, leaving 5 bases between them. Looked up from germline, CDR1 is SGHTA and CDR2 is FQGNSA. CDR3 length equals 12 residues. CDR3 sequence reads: CASSLGGEKLFF. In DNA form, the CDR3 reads TGTGCCAGCAGCTTAGGGGGCGAAAAACTGTTTTTT.

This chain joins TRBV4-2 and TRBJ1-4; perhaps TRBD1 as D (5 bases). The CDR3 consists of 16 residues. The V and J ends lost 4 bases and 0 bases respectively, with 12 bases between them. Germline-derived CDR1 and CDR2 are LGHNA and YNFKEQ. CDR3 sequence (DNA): TGTGCCAGCAGCCTGGGGGGGGACGCAACTAATGAAAAACTGTTTTTT. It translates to CASSLGGDATNEKLFF.

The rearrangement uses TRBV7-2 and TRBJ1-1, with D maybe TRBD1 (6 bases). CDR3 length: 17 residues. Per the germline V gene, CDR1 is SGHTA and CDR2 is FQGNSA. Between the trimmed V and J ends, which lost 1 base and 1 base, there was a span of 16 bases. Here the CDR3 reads CASSLVGGAGGNTEAFF. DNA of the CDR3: TGTGCCAGCAGCTTAGTCGGGGGGGCGGGAGGGAACACTGAAGCTTTCTTT. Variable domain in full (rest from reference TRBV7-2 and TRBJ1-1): GAGVSQSPSNKVTEKGKDVELRCDPISGHTALYWYRQSLGQGLEFLIYFQGNSAPDKSGLPSDRFSAERTGGSVSTLTIQRTQQEDSAVYLCASSLVGGAGGNTEAFFGQGTRLTVV.

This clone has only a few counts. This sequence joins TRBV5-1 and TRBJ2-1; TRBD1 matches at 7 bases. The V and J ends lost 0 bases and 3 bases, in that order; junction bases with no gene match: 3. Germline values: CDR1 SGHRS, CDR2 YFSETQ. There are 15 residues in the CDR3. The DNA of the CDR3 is TGCGCCAGCAGCTTGGCCGACAGGGACTACAATGAGCAGTTCTTC. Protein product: CASSLADRDYNEQFF.

This CDR3 is CAAFYRDRGSEQYF. CDR3 in DNA: TGTGCCGCCTTTTACCGGGACAGGGGCTCCGAGCAGTACTTC. The chain is built from TRBV30 and TRBJ2-7, with 10 nucleotides matching TRBD1. V lost 8 bases to trimming and J lost 6 bases; unmatched junction nucleotides: 13. The germline gives CDR1 GTSNPN, CDR2 SVGIG (reference sequence). This CDR3 has 14 amino acids.

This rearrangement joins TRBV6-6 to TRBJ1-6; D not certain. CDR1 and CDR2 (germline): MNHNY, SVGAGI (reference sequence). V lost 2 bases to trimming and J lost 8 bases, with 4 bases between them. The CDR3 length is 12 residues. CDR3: CASSYADSPLHF. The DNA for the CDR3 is TGTGCCAGCAGTTACGCGGATTCACCCCTCCACTTT.

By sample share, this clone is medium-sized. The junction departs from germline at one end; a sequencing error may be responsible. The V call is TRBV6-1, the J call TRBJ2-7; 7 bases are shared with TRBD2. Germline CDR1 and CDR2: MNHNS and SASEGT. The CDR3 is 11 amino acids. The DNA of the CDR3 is TGTGCCAGCAGCGGTGGGGGGGAGACGGACTTC. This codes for CASSGGGETDF.

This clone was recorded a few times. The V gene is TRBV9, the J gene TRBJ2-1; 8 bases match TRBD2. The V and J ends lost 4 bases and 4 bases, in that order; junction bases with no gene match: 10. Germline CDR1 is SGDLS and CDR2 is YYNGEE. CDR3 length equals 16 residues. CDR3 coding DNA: TGTGCCAGCAGCCCCCGTGCGGGGGGCGAGTACAATGAGCAGTTCTTC. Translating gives CASSPRAGGEYNEQFF.

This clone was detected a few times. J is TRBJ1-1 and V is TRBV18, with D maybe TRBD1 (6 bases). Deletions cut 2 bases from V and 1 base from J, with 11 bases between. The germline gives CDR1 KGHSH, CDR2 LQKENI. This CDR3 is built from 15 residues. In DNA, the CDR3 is TGTGCCAGCTCACCAAGGACAGCCGAGAACACTGAAGCTTTCTTT. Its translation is CASSPRTAENTEAFF.

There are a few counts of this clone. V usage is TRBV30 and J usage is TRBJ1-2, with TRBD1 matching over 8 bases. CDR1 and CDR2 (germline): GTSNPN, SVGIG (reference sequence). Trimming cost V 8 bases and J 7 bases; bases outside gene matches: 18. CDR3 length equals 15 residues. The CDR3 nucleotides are TGTGCCGGAGGACAGGGTACCGGTAGGAACGGTGGCTACACCTTC. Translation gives CAGGQGTGRNGGYTF.

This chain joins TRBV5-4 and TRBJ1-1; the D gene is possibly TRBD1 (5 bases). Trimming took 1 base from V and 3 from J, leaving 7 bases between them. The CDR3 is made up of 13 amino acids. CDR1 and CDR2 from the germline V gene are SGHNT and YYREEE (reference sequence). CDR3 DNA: TGTGCCAGCAGCTTGTGGGGGGACACTGAAGCTTTCTTT. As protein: CASSLWGDTEAFF.

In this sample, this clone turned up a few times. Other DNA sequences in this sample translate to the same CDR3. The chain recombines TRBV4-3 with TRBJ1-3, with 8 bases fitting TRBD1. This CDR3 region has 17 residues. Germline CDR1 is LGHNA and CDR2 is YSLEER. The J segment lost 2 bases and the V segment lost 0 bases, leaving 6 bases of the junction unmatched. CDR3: CASSQDLTGAAGNTIYF. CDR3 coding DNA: TGCGCCAGCAGCCAAGACTTGACAGGGGCGGCTGGAAACACCATATATTTT.

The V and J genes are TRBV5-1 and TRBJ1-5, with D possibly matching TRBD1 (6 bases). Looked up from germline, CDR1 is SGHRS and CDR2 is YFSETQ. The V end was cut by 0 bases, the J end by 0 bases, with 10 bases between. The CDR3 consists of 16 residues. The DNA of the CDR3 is TGCGCCAGCAGCTTGGGGCCAGGGGATAGCAATCAGCCCCAGCATTTT. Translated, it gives CASSLGPGDSNQPQHF. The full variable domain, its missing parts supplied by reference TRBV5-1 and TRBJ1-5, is KAGVTQTPRYLIKTRGQQVTLSCSPISGHRSVSWYQQTPGQGLQFLFEYFSETQRNKGNFPGRFSGRQFSNSRSEMNVSTLELGDSALYLCASSLGPGDSNQPQHFGDGTRLSIL.

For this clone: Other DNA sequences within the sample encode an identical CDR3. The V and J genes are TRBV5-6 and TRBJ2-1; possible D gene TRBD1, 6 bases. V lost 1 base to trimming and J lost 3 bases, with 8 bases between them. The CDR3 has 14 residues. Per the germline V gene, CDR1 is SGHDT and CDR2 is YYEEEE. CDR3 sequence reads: CASSLRGFYNEQFF. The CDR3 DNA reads TGTGCCAGCAGCTTGAGGGGGTTCTACAATGAGCAGTTCTTC.

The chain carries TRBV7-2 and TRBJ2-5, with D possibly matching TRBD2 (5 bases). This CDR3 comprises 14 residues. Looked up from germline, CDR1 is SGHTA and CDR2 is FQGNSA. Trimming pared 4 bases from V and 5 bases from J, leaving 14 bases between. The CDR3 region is CASSSGGLRETQYF. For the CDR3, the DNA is TGTGCCAGCAGCTCAGGAGGACTTCGGGAGACCCAGTACTTC.

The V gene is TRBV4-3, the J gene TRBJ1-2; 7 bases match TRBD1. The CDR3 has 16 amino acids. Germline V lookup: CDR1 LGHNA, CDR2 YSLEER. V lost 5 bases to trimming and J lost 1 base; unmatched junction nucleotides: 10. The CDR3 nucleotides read TGCGCCAGCAGCGACCATGACAGGGCTCTTAACTATGGCTACACCTTC. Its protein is CASSDHDRALNYGYTF.

Here the CDR3 reads CASSLREDTQYF. Here the CDR3 DNA reads TGTGCCAGTAGTCTGAGGGAAGATACGCAGTATTTT. The V gene is TRBV19, the J gene TRBJ2-3, with a tentative D call TRBD2 (5 bases). This CDR3 is built from 12 residues. V gave up 5 bases and J gave up 5 bases, with 8 bases separating them. In germline, CDR1 is LNHDA, CDR2 SQIVND (reference sequence).

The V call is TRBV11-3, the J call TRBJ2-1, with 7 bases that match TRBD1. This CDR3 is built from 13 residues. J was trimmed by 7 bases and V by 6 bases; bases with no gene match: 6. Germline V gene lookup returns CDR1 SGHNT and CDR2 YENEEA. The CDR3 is CASRIRGQNEQFF. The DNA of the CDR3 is TGTGCCAGCAGGATCCGGGGACAGAATGAGCAGTTCTTC.

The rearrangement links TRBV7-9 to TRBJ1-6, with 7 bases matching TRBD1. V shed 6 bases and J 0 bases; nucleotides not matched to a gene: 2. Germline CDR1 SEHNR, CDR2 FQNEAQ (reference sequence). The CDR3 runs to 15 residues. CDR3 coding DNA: TGTGCCAGCAGGGACAGGAGCTCCTATAATTCACCCCTCCACTTT. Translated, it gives CASRDRSSYNSPLHF.

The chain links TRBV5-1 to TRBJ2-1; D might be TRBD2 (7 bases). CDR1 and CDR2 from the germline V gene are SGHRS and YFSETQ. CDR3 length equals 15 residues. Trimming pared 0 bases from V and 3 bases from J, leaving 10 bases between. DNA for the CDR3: TGCGCCAGCAGCTTGGAGGGGGGGAACTACAATGAGCAGTTCTTC. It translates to CASSLEGGNYNEQFF. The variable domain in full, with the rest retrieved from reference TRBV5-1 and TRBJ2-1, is KAGVTQTPRYLIKTRGQQVTLSCSPISGHRSVSWYQQTPGQGLQFLFEYFSETQRNKGNFPGRFSGRQFSNSRSEMNVSTLELGDSALYLCASSLEGGNYNEQFFGPGTRLTVL.

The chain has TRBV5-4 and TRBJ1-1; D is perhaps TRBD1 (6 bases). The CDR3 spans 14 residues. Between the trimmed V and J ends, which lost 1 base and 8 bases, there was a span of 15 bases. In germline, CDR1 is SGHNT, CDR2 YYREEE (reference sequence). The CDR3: CASSLQAGAREAFF. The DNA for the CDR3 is TGTGCCAGCAGCTTGCAAGCAGGGGCGCGGGAAGCTTTCTTT.

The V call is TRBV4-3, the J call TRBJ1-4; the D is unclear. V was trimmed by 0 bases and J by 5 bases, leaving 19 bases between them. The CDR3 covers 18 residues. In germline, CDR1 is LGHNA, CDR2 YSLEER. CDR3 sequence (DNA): TGCGCCAGCAGCCAAGATAGGATGAATTCGGCGGGGAATGAAAAACTGTTTTTT. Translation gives CASSQDRMNSAGNEKLFF.

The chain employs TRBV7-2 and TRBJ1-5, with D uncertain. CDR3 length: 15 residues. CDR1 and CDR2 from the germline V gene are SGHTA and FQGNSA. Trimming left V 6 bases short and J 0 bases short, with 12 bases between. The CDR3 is CASSSTRLSNQPQHF. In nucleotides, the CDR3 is TGTGCCAGCAGTTCGACGAGACTTAGCAATCAGCCCCAGCATTTT.

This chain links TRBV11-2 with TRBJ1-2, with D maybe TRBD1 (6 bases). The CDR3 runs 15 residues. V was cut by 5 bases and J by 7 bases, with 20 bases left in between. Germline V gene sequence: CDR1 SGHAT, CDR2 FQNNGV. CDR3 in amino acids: CASSPLRGNKGGYTF. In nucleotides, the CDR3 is TGTGCCAGCAGCCCCCTGAGGGGGAATAAAGGTGGCTACACCTTC.

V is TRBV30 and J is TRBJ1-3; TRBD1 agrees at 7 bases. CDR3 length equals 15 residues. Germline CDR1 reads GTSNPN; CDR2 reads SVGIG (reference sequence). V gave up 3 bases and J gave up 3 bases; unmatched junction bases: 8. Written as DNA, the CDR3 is TGTGCCTGGAGGGGTAAGGGGGCGGATGGAAACACCATATATTTT. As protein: CAWRGKGADGNTIYF.

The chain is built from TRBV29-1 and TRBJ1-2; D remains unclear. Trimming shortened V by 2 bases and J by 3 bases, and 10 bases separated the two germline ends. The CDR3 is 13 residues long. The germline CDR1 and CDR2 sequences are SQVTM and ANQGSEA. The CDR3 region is CSVERSVYYGYTF. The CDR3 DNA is TGCAGCGTTGAAAGGAGTGTATACTATGGCTACACCTTC.

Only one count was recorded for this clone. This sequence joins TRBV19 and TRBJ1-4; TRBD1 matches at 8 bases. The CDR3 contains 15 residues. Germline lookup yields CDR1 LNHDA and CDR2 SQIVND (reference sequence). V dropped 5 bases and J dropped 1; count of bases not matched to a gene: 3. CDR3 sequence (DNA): TGTGCCAGTAGTCTCACAGGGGGAACTAATGAAAAACTGTTTTTT. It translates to CASSLTGGTNEKLFF.

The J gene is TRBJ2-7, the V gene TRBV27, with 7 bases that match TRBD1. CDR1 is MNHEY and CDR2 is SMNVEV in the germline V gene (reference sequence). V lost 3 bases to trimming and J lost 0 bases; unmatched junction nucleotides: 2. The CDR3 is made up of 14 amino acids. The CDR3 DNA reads TGTGCCAGCAGTTTGGGACAGAGCTCCTACGAGCAGTACTTC. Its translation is CASSLGQSSYEQYF.

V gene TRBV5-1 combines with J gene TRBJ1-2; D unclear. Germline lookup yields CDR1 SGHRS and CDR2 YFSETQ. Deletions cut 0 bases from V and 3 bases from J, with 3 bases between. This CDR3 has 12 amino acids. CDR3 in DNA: TGCGCCAGCAGCTTGGCCGACTATGGCTACACCTTC. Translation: CASSLADYGYTF.